Listed below are T cell receptor beta chains from one sample, sequenced in a study of T cell responses to AZD1222 COVID-19 vaccine. Profiling relied on immunoSEQ multiplex PCR, and the TCRdb table lists in-frame clones only, not all of them. The repertoire has some 130,000 clones, around 90% of them found once; the top ten carry 6.3%. This specimen consisted of peripheral blood, obtained on day 0 of AZD1222 vaccination. The receptors here all came from an adult in good health. Both conserved end residues are trimmed from each CDR3.

>11|TRBV2
ASGVDRAHGYT
>11|TRBV7-7
ASSLDPYSPLH
>15|TRBV7-8
ASSSNIPGQGPEKLF
>14|TRBV7-2
ASSLDRGPGNQPQH
>18|TRBV5-1
ASSFSSGTGGNLGNTEAF
>8|TRBV7-9
ASSPGRNT
>15|TRBV4-1
ASSQERGRVHTDTQY
>10|TRBV15
ATSTPGHEAF
>11|TRBV3-1/TRBV3-2
ASRQSSYNEQF
>13|TRBV4-1
ASSHIRKSGNTIY
>13|TRBV2
ASSSSGGAADTQY
>17|TRBV5-1
ASSLEGAGGRSSYNEQF
>13|TRBV5-5
ASSSQASSGNTIY
>12|TRBV9
ASSVKAGGYEQY
>14|TRBV7-2
ASSPTWTRTNQPQH
>11|TRBV3-1/TRBV3-2
ASSQTVTGELF
>13|TRBV9
ASSVGWDWNTEAF
>12|TRBV10-3
AISETGDTGELF
>14|TRBV14
ASSLTGARGSTEAF
>16|TRBV4-3
ASSQDGYGEGPNYGYT
>16|TRBV12-5
ASGSLYGPGLQNTEAF
>16|TRBV19
ASSNDAPGAGIDTEAF
>12|TRBV7-9
ASSFSSRPVELF
>13|TRBV5-1
ASRSSTGAEEKLF
>10|TRBV5-4
ASSLTTDTQY
>13|TRBV5-6
ASSQRTGYTDTQY
>16|TRBV3-1/TRBV3-2
ASSPGGVAGAPYNEQF
>12|TRBV30
AWRQRGGTDTQY
>13|TRBV14
ASSQMTGGTYEQY